A single sample gave rise to the 20 T cell receptor beta chains below, sequenced in a study of CD8 T cell repertoires and HIV-1 epitope variants. Method: immunoSEQ multiplex PCR; TCRdb's copy keeps in-frame clones and lacks some. This table has several thousand clones, 62% appearing once. Their antigens are not known. The material sequenced was cultured CD8+ T cells derived from PBMCs. The receptor source for this set is a male donor with HIV.

The chain joins TRBV5-4 to TRBJ1-2; D gene uncertain. Germline CDR1 and CDR2: SGHNT and YYREEE (reference sequence). The CDR3 consists of 12 residues. The V end was cut by 4 bases, the J end by 2 bases, with 6 bases between. The CDR3 protein is CASSTGNYGYTF. As DNA, the CDR3 is TGTGCCAGCAGCACCGGGAACTATGGCTACACCTTC.

The CDR3 is CATSSIPGQGEAFF. CDR3 bases: TGTGCCACCAGTAGTATCCCCGGACAGGGTGAAGCTTTCTTT. The chain combines TRBV19 with TRBJ1-1; TRBD1 matches at 8 bases. The CDR3 consists of 14 residues. V shed 10 bases, J shed 7 bases, and the junction held 14 bases outside the gene matches. In germline, CDR1 is LNHDA, CDR2 SQIVND (reference sequence).

The chain joins TRBV7-8 to TRBJ2-7; D gene uncertain. The CDR3 loop spans 14 amino acids. V was shortened by 1 base and J by 0 bases, with 7 bases between the two germline ends. CDR1 is SGHVS and CDR2 is FQNEAQ in the germline V gene. This CDR3 is CASSLVGFSYEQYF. CDR3 DNA: TGTGCCAGCAGCTTAGTTGGCTTCTCCTACGAGCAGTACTTC.

The rearrangement uses TRBV21-1 and TRBJ1-5; the D call TRBD1 from the table was never checked on the DNA. TRBV21-1 is deemed a pseudogene. This CDR3 contains 18 residues. The CDR3 is CASSGKTQGINSNQPQHF. As DNA, the CDR3 is TGTGCCAGCAGCGGTAAGACGCAGGGGATTAATAGCAATCAGCCCCAGCATTTT.

Remarks on this clone: The junction departs from the called germline gene at one end, perhaps through a read error. The J gene is TRBJ2-6, the V gene TRBV6-1; D is perhaps TRBD1 or TRBD2 (5 bases each). Germline V gene lookup returns CDR1 MNHNS and CDR2 SASEGT. This CDR3 has 17 residues. The CDR3 DNA reads TGTGCCATCAGTGAGTCTCTGGGGGTATCTGGGGCCAACGTCCTGACTTTC. This encodes CAISESLGVSGANVLTF.

This clone qualifies as medium-sized (0.01 to 0.1%). The DNA of the CDR3 is TGTGCCAGCAGCTGGTCCGAAAATATGGTGTACGAGCAGTACTTC. This sequence encodes CASSWSENMVYEQYF. The rearrangement joins TRBV5-6 to TRBJ2-7; no firm D call. The CDR3 consists of 15 residues. Germline lookup yields CDR1 SGHDT and CDR2 YYEEEE. V gave up 3 bases and J gave up 4 bases, with 17 bases separating them.

The chain is built from TRBV13 and TRBJ1-1, with 12 bases lining up with TRBD1. V lost 4 bases, J lost 4 bases, and 4 bases stayed unmatched. The V gene's germline CDR1 is PRHDT and CDR2 FYEKMQ (reference sequence). There are 15 residues in the CDR3. The CDR3 nucleotides read TGTGCCAGCAGCTCGGGACAGGGGGCGGGCACTGAAGCTTTCTTT. Amino acids: CASSSGQGAGTEAFF. Supplemented by reference TRBV13 and TRBJ1-1, the full variable domain reads AAGVIQSPRHLIKEKRETATLKCYPIPRHDTVYWYQQGPGQDPQFLISFYEKMQSDKGSIPDRFSAQQFSDYHSELNMSSLELGDSALYFCASSSGQGAGTEAFFGQGTRLTVV.

This chain links TRBV7-9 with TRBJ2-1; D ambiguous. Trimming removed 3 bases at V and 5 bases at J, with 5 bases between. Germline CDR1 reads SEHNR; CDR2 reads FQNEAQ (reference sequence). CDR3 length: 12 residues. CDR3 region: CASSLTDNEQFF. CDR3 sequence (DNA): TGTGCCAGCAGCTTGACCGACAATGAGCAGTTCTTC.

The sample holds one count of this clone. This chain joins TRBV19 and TRBJ1-4; D uncertain. V was pared by 3 bases and J by 5 bases, with 4 bases between. This CDR3 comprises 12 residues. Germline V gene data show CDR1 as LNHDA and CDR2 as SQIVND (reference sequence). The CDR3 spells CASSMENEKLFF. Here the CDR3 DNA reads TGTGCCAGTAGTATGGAGAATGAAAAACTGTTTTTT.

In its sample, this clone was seen a few times. The chain carries TRBV25-1 and TRBJ2-7; the D call may be TRBD1 or TRBD2 (5 bases each). Germline V lookup: CDR1 MGHDK, CDR2 SYGVNS. V was cut by 3 bases and J by 4 bases, with 13 bases left in between. The CDR3 is 14 amino acids. In DNA, the CDR3 is TGTGCCAGCAGTGAGGGGGACGGACGATACGAGCAGTACTTC. It yields the protein CASSEGDGRYEQYF.

The chain couples TRBV9 to TRBJ2-1; no reliable D call. The CDR3 has 13 amino acids. Germline V CDR1 and CDR2: SGDLS, YYNGEE. V was shortened by 0 bases and J by 6 bases, with 7 bases between the two germline ends. CDR3 in amino acids: CASSVDYFNEQFF. CDR3 sequence (DNA): TGTGCCAGCAGCGTAGACTATTTCAATGAGCAGTTCTTC.

V gene TRBV10-3 combines with J gene TRBJ2-1, with 7 bases matching TRBD2. Germline V lookup: CDR1 ENHRY, CDR2 SYGVKD. V dropped 10 bases and J dropped 4; count of bases not matched to a gene: 10. The CDR3 consists of 14 residues. The CDR3, as DNA: TGTGCCACCGCCTGGGCGGGAGATTACAATGAGCAGTTCTTC. It codes for CATAWAGDYNEQFF.

This clone was seen more than once but under ten times. This rearrangement joins TRBV2 to TRBJ1-2; D ambiguous. Trimming pared 6 bases from V and 7 bases from J, leaving 15 bases between. Germline values: CDR1 SNHLY, CDR2 FYNNEI. This CDR3 has 13 residues. The CDR3 sequence: CASSPDGLSGYTF. CDR3 DNA sequence: TGTGCCAGCAGCCCCGACGGATTAAGTGGCTACACCTTC.

The chain couples TRBV4-2 to TRBJ2-5; 12 nucleotides match TRBD2. CDR1 is LGHNA and CDR2 is YNFKEQ in the germline V gene. Unmatched junction bases numbered 4, after V lost 0 bases and J lost 5 bases. The CDR3 is 16 amino acids. DNA of the CDR3: TGTGCCAGCAGCCAAGATCTAGCGGGGGGGCAGGAGACCCAGTACTTC. It encodes CASSQDLAGGQETQYF.

The chain is built from TRBV6-1 and TRBJ1-1; D unresolved. V was trimmed by 7 bases and J by 0 bases, leaving 15 bases between them. Looked up from germline, CDR1 is MNHNS and CDR2 is SASEGT. The CDR3 loop spans 15 amino acids. The CDR3 loop reads CASTPPRLMNTEAFF. The CDR3 DNA is TGTGCCAGCACCCCACCCAGGCTTATGAACACTGAAGCTTTCTTT.

The chain couples TRBV19 to TRBJ1-5; D is unresolved. Looked up from germline, CDR1 is LNHDA and CDR2 is SQIVND (reference sequence). The ends were cut back, 1 base at V and 5 bases at J, with 6 bases in the middle. The CDR3 runs to 13 residues. As DNA, the CDR3 is TGTGCCAGTAGTATAGCCATCCATCAGCCCCAGCATTTT. Translation gives CASSIAIHQPQHF.

The CDR3 nucleotides read TGTGCCAGCAGCTTAGCGTGGACCGGGGAGCTGTTTTTT. This sequence encodes CASSLAWTGELFF. This chain uses TRBV11-2 with TRBJ2-2; D gene uncertain. V dropped 1 base and J dropped 5 bases, with 5 bases sitting between them. The CDR3 spans 13 residues. From germline, CDR1 is SGHAT and CDR2 FQNNGV.

The chain has TRBV21-1 and TRBJ2-7. TRBV21-1 is marked as a pseudogene. The CDR3 sequence is 14 residues long. CDR3 sequence: CASSTLTPMGEQYF. CDR3 DNA sequence: TGTGCCAGCAGCACCTTAACACCTATGGGGGAGCAGTACTTC.

The V call is TRBV4-1, the J call TRBJ1-5; 9 bases are shared with TRBD1. Germline loops: CDR1 MGHRA, CDR2 YSYEKL. J gave up 7 bases and V 1 base, and 5 bases lay outside the gene matches. This CDR3 comprises 15 residues. The CDR3 here is CASSQARTGDQPQHF. The CDR3 DNA sequence: TGCGCCAGCAGCCAAGCAAGGACAGGGGACCAGCCCCAGCATTTT.

The V and J genes are TRBV28 and TRBJ1-3, with D perhaps TRBD1 (6 bases). The V end was cut by 6 bases, the J end by 4 bases, with 19 bases between. Germline assignment: CDR1 MDHEN and CDR2 SYDVKM. The CDR3 has 16 residues. The CDR3 spells CASRGPGQLSGNTIYF. The CDR3 nucleotides read TGTGCCAGCAGGGGACCCGGACAGTTGTCAGGAAACACCATATATTTT. Together with reference TRBV28 and TRBJ1-3, the CDR3 gives the full variable domain: DVKVTQSSRYLVKRTGEKVFLECVQDMDHENMFWYRQDPGLGLRLIYFSYDVKMKEKGDIPEGYSVSREKKERFSLILESASTNQTSMYLCASRGPGQLSGNTIYFGEGSWLTVV.